This T cell receptor (beta chain) was sequenced in a study of T cell responses to AZD1222 COVID-19 vaccine. Generated by immunoSEQ multiplex PCR, the TCRdb table keeps only in-frame clones and is missing some. The sample lists about 100,000 clones; over 75% were seen once. Study results and limitations: Repertoires were collected only later (after the peak T cell response had occurred). Within unmutated variant regions lay the reported targets of nearly half of spike-specific TCRs.

Remarks on this clone: Its antigen is not known.

The receptor's source is an adult in good health. The sample here was peripheral blood, taken on day 0 of AZD1222 vaccination.

The CDR3 region is CSVDPTGSGNTIYF. The DNA of the CDR3 is TGCAGCGTTGATCCGACAGGGTCTGGAAACACCATATATTTT. The chain links TRBV29-1 to TRBJ1-3, with 7 positions matching TRBD1. The CDR3 consists of 14 residues. Trimming at V came to 3 bases and at J to 1 base, leaving 3 bases not matched to a gene. Germline V gives CDR1 SQVTM, CDR2 ANQGSEA.